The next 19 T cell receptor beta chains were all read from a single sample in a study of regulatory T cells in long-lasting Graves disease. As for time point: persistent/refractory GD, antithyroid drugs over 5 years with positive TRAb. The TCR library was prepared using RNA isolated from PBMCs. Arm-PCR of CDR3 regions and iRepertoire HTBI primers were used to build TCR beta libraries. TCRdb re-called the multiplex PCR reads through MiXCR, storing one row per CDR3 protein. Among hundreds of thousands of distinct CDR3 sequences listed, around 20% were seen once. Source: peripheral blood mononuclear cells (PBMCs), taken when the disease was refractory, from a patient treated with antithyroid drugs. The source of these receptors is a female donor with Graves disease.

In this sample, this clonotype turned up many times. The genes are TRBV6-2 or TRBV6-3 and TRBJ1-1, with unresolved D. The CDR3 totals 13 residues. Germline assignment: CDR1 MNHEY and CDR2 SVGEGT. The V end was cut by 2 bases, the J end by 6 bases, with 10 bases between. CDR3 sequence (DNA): TGTGCCAGCAGTTACGTGTTGGGTGCTGAAGCTTTCTTT. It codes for CASSYVLGAEAFF.

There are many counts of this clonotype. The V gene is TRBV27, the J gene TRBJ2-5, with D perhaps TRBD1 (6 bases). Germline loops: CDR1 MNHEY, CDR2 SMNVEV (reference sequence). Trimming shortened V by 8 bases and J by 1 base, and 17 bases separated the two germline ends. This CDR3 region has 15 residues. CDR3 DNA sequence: TGTGCCAGCGCACAGGGACGCACCTTCCAAGAGACCCAGTACTTC. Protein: CASAQGRTFQETQYF.

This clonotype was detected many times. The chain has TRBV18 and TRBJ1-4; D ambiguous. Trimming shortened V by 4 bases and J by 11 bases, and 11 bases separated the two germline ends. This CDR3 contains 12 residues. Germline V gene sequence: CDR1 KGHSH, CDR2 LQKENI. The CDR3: CASSRNFGKLFF. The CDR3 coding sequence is TGTGCCAGCTCACGTAACTTTGGGAAACTGTTTTTT.

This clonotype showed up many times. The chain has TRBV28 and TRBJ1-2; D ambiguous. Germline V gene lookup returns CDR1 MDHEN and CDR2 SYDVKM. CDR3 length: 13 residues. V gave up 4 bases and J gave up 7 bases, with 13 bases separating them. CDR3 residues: CASSSIRTGGYTF. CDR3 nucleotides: TGTGCCAGCAGTTCGATACGGACGGGTGGCTACACCTTC.

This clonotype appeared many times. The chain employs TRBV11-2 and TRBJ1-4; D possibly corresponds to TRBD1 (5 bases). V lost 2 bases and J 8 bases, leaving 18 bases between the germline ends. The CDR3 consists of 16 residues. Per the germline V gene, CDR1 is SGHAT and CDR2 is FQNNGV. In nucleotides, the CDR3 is TGTGCCAGCAGCTTAATCCGGCCGGTTGGGACCGAAAAACTGTTTTTT. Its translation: CASSLIRPVGTEKLFF.

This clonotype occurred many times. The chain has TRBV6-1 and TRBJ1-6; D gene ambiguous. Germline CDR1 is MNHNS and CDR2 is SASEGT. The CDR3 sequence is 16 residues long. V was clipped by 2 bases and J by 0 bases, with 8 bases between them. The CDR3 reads CASSERGSSYNSPLHF. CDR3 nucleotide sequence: TGTGCCAGCAGTGAACGCGGGAGCTCCTATAATTCACCCCTCCACTTT.

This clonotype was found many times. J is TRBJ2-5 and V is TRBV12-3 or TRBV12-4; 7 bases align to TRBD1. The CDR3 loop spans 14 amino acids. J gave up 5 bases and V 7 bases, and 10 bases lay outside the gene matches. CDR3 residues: CASTPGTAAETQYF. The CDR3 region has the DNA TGTGCCAGCACTCCAGGGACAGCCGCGGAGACCCAGTACTTC.

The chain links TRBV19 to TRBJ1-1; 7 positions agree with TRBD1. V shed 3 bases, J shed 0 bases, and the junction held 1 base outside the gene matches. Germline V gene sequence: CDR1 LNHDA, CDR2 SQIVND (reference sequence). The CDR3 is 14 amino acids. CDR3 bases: TGTGCCAGTAGTATGGGGACAGTGAACACTGAAGCTTTCTTT. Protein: CASSMGTVNTEAFF.

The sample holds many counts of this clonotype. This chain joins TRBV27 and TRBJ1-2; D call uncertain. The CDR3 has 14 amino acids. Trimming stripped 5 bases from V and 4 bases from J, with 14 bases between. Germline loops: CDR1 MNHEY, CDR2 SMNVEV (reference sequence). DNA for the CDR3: TGTGCCAGCAGTCCCTCGGTCAGCGTCTATGGCTACACCTTC. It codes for CASSPSVSVYGYTF.

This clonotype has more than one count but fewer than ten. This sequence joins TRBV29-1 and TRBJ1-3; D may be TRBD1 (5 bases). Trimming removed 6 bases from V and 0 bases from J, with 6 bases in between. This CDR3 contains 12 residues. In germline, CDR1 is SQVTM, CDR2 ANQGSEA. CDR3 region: CSVGTSGNTIYF. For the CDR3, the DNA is TGCAGCGTCGGGACCTCTGGAAACACCATATATTTT. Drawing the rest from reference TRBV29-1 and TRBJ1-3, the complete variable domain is SAVISQKPSRDICQRGTSLTIQCQVDSQVTMMFWYRQQPGQSLTLIATANQGSEATYESGFVIDKFPISRPNLTFSTLTVSNMSPEDSSIYLCSVGTSGNTIYFGEGSWLTVV.

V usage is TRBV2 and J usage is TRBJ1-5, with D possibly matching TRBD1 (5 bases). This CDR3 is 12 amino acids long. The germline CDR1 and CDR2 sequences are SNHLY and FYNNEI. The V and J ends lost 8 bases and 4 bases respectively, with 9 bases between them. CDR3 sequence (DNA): TGTGCCAGCCGGGACTGGAATCAGCCCCAGCATTTT. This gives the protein CASRDWNQPQHF. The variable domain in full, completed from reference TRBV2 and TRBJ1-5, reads EPEVTQTPSHQVTQMGQEVILRCVPISNHLYFYWYRQILGQKVEFLVSFYNNEISEKSEIFDDQFSVERPDGSNFTLKIRSTKLEDSAMYFCASRDWNQPQHFGDGTRLSIL.

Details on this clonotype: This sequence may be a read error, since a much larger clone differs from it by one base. The CDR3 region is CAAKSVGGNNQPQHF. As DNA, the CDR3 is TGTGCCGCCAAAAGTGTGGGGGGCAACAATCAGCCCCAGCATTTT. This chain connects TRBV6-1 to TRBJ1-5; tentative D call: TRBD1 (6 bases). CDR3 length: 15 amino acids. V was shortened by 11 bases and J by 3 bases, with 20 bases between the two germline ends. CDR1 and CDR2 from the germline V gene are MNHNS and SASEGT.

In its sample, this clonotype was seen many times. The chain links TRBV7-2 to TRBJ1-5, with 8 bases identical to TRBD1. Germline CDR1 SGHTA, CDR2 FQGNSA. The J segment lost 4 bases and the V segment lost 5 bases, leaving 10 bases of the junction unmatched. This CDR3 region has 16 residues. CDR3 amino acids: CASSIRTGQINQPQHF. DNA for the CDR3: TGTGCCAGCAGCATACGGACAGGGCAAATAAATCAGCCCCAGCATTTT.

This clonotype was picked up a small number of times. The CDR3 here is CSARDHAGAGNTIYF. CDR3 sequence (DNA): TGCAGTGCTAGAGATCACGCGGGGGCTGGAAACACCATATATTTT. The chain couples TRBV20-1 to TRBJ1-3, with TRBD1 as a possible D gene (5 bases). V dropped 0 bases and J dropped 2 bases, with 11 bases sitting between them. Germline CDR1 is DFQATT and CDR2 is SNEGSKA (reference sequence). CDR3 length equals 15 residues.

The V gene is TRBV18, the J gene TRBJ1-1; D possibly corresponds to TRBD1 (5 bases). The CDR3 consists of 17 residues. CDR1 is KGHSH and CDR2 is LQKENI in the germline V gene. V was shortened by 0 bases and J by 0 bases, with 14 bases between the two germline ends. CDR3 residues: CASSPPATANLNTEAFF. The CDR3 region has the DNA TGTGCCAGCTCACCACCTGCGACAGCTAACTTGAACACTGAAGCTTTCTTT.

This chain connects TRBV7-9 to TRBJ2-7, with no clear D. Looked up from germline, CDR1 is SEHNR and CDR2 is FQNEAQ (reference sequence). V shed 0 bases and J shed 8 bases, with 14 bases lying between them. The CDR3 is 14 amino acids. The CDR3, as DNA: TGTGCCAGCAGCTTAGCGCGATCTGACTCCAAGCAGTACTTC. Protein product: CASSLARSDSKQYF.

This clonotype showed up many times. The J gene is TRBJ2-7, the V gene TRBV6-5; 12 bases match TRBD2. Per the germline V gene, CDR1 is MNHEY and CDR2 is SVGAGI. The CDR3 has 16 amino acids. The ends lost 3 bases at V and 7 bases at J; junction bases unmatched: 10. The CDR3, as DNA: TGTGCCAGCAGTTATACATTCGGACTAGCGGGGTGGGAGCAGTACTTC. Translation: CASSYTFGLAGWEQYF.

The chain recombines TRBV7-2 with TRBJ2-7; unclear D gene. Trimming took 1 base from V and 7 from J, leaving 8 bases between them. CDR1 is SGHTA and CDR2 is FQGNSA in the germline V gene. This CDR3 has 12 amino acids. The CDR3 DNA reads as TGTGCCAGCAGCTTAGATCTTTTTGAGCAGTACTTC. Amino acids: CASSLDLFEQYF.

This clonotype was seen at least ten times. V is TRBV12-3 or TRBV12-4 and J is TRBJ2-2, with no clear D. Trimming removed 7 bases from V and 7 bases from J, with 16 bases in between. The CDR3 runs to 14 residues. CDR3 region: CASTLGSRNGELFF. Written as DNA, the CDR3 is TGTGCCAGCACCCTAGGATCGCGGAACGGGGAGCTGTTTTTT.